The rows below give T cell receptor beta chains drawn from one sample of a study of cytomegalovirus exposure and HLA in healthy donors. Method: immunoSEQ multiplex PCR; TCRdb's copy keeps in-frame clones and lacks some. The sample consists of about 150,000 clones, around four fifths of them appearing once. Material for sequencing was PBMCs. The source of these receptors is a man aged 40-49 years in good health and CMV-seronegative. Both conserved end residues are part of each CDR3. A D gene is named only where the DNA matches it firmly. Not every row has a clone size; where given, it reads once, few, many or a size class.

TRBV4-3,TRBD1,TRBJ1-1,NA,TGCGCCAGCAGCCAAGGTTTTCAGGGGGCGCGGAACACTGAAGCTTTCTTT,CASSQGFQGARNTEAFF
TRBV6-1,TRBD1,TRBJ1-5,NA,TGTGCCAGCAGTGCAGGGGACAGGGGGGATCAGCCCCAGCATTTT,CASSAGDRGDQPQHF
TRBV4-1,NA,TRBJ1-1,once,TGCGCCAGCCGCCCCGGGGGGGGACGGGGGAACACTGAAGCTTTCTTT,CASRPGGGRGNTEAFF
TRBV7-3,TRBD2,TRBJ2-3,NA,TGTGCCAGCAGCCCCCGGGCTAGCGGGAGAACAGATACGCAGTATTTT,CASSPRASGRTDTQYF
TRBV6-5,NA,TRBJ1-3,NA,TGTGCCAGCAGCCAAACGGGGGGCTCTGGAAACACCATATATTTT,CASSQTGGSGNTIYF
TRBV4-3,TRBD2,TRBJ2-5,NA,TGCGCCAGCAGCCAAGATCCCGTGATAGCGGGGGGGCCTGGAGTAGAGACCCAGTACTTC,CASSQDPVIAGGPGVETQYF
TRBV4-1,TRBD1,TRBJ1-6,NA,TGCGCCAGCAGCCAAGAATGGAGGGACAGGTATAATTCACCCCTCCACTTT,CASSQEWRDRYNSPLHF
TRBV11-2,TRBD2,TRBJ2-1,NA,TGTGCCAGCAGCACGATGCAAGGGACTAGCGGGAGCTATGAGCAGTTCTTC,CASSTMQGTSGSYEQFF
TRBV6-5,NA,TRBJ1-2,NA,TGTGCCAGCAGTTACAATTCTCGGGGGGCCAGCTATGGCTACACCTTC,CASSYNSRGASYGYTF
TRBV7-9,TRBD1,TRBJ1-2,NA,TGTGCCAGCAGCCCCCAGCAGGGGGCAAAAGGCTACACCTTC,CASSPQQGAKGYTF
TRBV9,TRBD1,TRBJ2-5,NA,TGTGCCAGCAGCCTAAGGACAGGGGGAGAGACCCAGTACTTC,CASSLRTGGETQYF
TRBV29-1,NA,TRBJ1-3,once,TGCAGCGTTGCTGGGCCTTTTGGAAACACCATATATTTT,CSVAGPFGNTIYF
TRBV7-6,NA,TRBJ1-1,NA,TGTGCCAGCAGCTCCTGGTCCCCCGGGAACACTGAAGCTTTCTTT,CASSSWSPGNTEAFF
TRBV5-5,NA,TRBJ2-7,NA,TGTGCCAGCAGCGGACACTACGAGCAGTACTTC,CASSGHYEQYF
TRBV13,TRBD2,TRBJ2-1,NA,TGTGCCAGCATATTATACGGCGGGAGTAGCTCCTACAATGAGCAGTTCTTC,CASILYGGSSSYNEQFF
TRBV30,NA,TRBJ1-3,NA,TGTGCCTGGAGTCAAGGGGAAGGCTCTGGAAACACCATATATTTT,CAWSQGEGSGNTIYF
TRBV11-1,TRBD2,TRBJ2-1,NA,TGTGCCAGCAGCCTGGGACTAGTCAATGAGCAGTTCTTC,CASSLGLVNEQFF
TRBV6-5,NA,TRBJ2-5,NA,TGTGCCAGCAGTTACTCGATGTCGGGGCAAGAGACCCAGTACTTC,CASSYSMSGQETQYF
TRBV7-9,TRBD1,TRBJ2-5,NA,TGTGCCAGCAGCTTATGGCAGGGGGCGGGGGAGACCCAGTACTTC,CASSLWQGAGETQYF
TRBV4-3,TRBD2,TRBJ2-1,few,TGCGCCAGCAGCCTCGGGACTAGCGGGAACTATGAGCAGTTCTTC,CASSLGTSGNYEQFF
TRBV19,TRBD1,TRBJ1-1,NA,TGTGCCAGCTCAGCTCAGGGGGTCACTTACCCAGGAGCTTTCTTT,CASSAQGVTYPGAFF
TRBV6-6,TRBD1,TRBJ2-7,NA,TGTGCCAGCAGTTTCGGACAGGGGCGGTCCTACGAGCAGTACTTC,CASSFGQGRSYEQYF
TRBV6-1,TRBD1,TRBJ1-2,NA,TGTGCCAGCATCCCCGGACAGGGCAGGAACTATGGCTACACCTTC,CASIPGQGRNYGYTF
TRBV27,TRBD1,TRBJ1-5,NA,TGTGCCAGCAGTTTAAACTCACAGGGGGGCAATCAGCCCCAGCATTTT,CASSLNSQGGNQPQHF
TRBV4-1,TRBD1,TRBJ1-4,NA,TGCGCCAGCAGCCAAGTCAGGGGGCGCAGAGAAAAACTGTTTTTT,CASSQVRGRREKLFF
TRBV6-5,NA,TRBJ1-4,NA,TGTGCCAGCAGTTTCAGGGCGCAGAATGAAAAACTGTTTTTT,CASSFRAQNEKLFF
TRBV6-1,NA,TRBJ1-1,NA,TGTGCCAGCAGTGACCCCCAACACAAGAACACTGAAGCTTTCTTT,CASSDPQHKNTEAFF
TRBV11-2,TRBD1,TRBJ2-1,NA,TGTGCCAGCAGCTTACAGGGGACAGGAGGGGAGGATGAGCAGTTCTTC,CASSLQGTGGEDEQFF
TRBV7-9,NA,TRBJ2-1,NA,TGTTCCAGCAGCCTAATCAGCAGGGCCCATGAGCAGTTCTTC,CSSSLISRAHEQFF
TRBV7-2,NA,TRBJ1-1,NA,TGTGCCAGCAGCTCGACAGAGAACACTGAAGCTTTCTTT,CASSSTENTEAFF
TRBV5-6,NA,TRBJ1-1,NA,TGTGCCAGCAGCTTGGGCGGCAGCACTGAAGCTTTCTTT,CASSLGGSTEAFF